This note documents a single TCR beta chain sequence. The entry originates in a study of CD8 T cells in ankylosing spondylitis. TCRdb called the 5' RACE reads again in MiXCR, with one record for every CDR3 protein. The sample yields a few hundred thousand distinct CDR3 sequences, less than 25% seen once. The CDR3 has 11 amino acids. CDR1 LNHNV and CDR2 YYDKDF come from the germline V gene (reference sequence). The V and J ends lost 2 bases and 3 bases respectively, with 1 base between them. This chain connects TRBV15 to TRBJ1-1; D remains unclear. The sequence was collected from a female donor with ankylosing spondylitis or in good health (not recorded which). Material for sequencing was blood, either unsorted or a sorted T cell fraction (not recorded which). Here the CDR3 DNA reads TGTGCCACCAGCAGATACACTGAAGCTTTCTTT. Its translation: CATSRYTEAFF. The entire variable domain, with the rest obtained from reference TRBV15 and TRBJ1-1, is as follows: DAMVIQNPRYQVTQFGKPVTLSCSQTLNHNVMYWYQQKSSQAPKLLFHYYDKDFNNEADTPDNFQSRRPNTSFCFLDIRSPGLGDTAMYLCATSRYTEAFFGQGTRLTVV.